This TCR beta chain was identified during a study of cytomegalovirus exposure and HLA in healthy donors. Worth noting for this clone: No antigen is known for it.

CDR1 is SGHTA, CDR2 FQGTGA, per germline. The length of the CDR3 is 13 residues. V dropped 5 bases and J dropped 5 bases, with 11 bases sitting between them. The study, taken as a whole, reports: The investigators catalogued 164 TCR beta chains as cytomegalovirus-associated. While the bulk of TCR sequences proved rare, some public TCRs turned up in many donors. Reports described diagnosis of cytomegalovirus status by the classifier as highly specific and sensitive.

Some clones are missing from TCRdb's copy, which holds only in-frame ones; the method was immunoSEQ multiplex PCR. The sample lists tens of thousands of clones, 93% seen once, with roughly 6% in the top ten. The rearrangement joins TRBV7-3 to TRBJ2-3; D remains unclear. This receptor was taken from a woman aged 18 to 35 in good health and CMV-seronegative. Sequencing used PBMCs. This CDR3 is CASSPMSGDTQYF. Written as DNA, the CDR3 is TGTGCCAGCAGCCCTATGAGTGGAGATACGCAGTATTTT.